Reported below is one T cell receptor beta chain. Its target is unknown. These data come from a study of HIV-infected patients and healthy controls. Study at large: After three months of therapy, CD4 counts rose modestly but significantly in 14 of 16 patients. By the second bleed, viral load was undetectable in about 75% of the 16 patients. General study points: Untreated HIV+ repertoires had roughly threefold fewer distinct CDR3s and lower Shannon diversity than healthy controls. In healthy controls, MAIT alpha CDR3s were common; in HIV+ repertoires, severely depleted.

About 450 ng RNA was reverse transcribed with alpha and beta constant-region primers. Separate chain-specific third strand synthesis with multiplexing indices produced the alpha and beta libraries. TCRdb processed the 5' RACE reads anew with MiXCR; each CDR3 protein has one entry. Of about 18,000 distinct CDR3 sequences detected, 8% to 10% appear once; the ten largest clones hold 21%. Roughly three months, about 14 weeks, into antiretroviral therapy, follow-up blood was collected. No cell fractionation was done, so the repertoire covers all unsorted peripheral blood T cells. Germline CDR1 is GTSNPN and CDR2 is SVGIG (reference sequence). The CDR3 has 14 amino acids. V was clipped by 0 bases and J by 5 bases; unmatched bases: 5.

Specimen: blood, collected during antiretroviral therapy. The chain couples TRBV30 to TRBJ2-3; 7 nucleotides match TRBD2. This clonotype was sampled from an adult with HIV infection. This chain's CDR3 is CAWSVAGLRDTQYF. CDR3 nucleotides: TGTGCCTGGAGTGTAGCGGGGCTGAGAGATACGCAGTATTTT.